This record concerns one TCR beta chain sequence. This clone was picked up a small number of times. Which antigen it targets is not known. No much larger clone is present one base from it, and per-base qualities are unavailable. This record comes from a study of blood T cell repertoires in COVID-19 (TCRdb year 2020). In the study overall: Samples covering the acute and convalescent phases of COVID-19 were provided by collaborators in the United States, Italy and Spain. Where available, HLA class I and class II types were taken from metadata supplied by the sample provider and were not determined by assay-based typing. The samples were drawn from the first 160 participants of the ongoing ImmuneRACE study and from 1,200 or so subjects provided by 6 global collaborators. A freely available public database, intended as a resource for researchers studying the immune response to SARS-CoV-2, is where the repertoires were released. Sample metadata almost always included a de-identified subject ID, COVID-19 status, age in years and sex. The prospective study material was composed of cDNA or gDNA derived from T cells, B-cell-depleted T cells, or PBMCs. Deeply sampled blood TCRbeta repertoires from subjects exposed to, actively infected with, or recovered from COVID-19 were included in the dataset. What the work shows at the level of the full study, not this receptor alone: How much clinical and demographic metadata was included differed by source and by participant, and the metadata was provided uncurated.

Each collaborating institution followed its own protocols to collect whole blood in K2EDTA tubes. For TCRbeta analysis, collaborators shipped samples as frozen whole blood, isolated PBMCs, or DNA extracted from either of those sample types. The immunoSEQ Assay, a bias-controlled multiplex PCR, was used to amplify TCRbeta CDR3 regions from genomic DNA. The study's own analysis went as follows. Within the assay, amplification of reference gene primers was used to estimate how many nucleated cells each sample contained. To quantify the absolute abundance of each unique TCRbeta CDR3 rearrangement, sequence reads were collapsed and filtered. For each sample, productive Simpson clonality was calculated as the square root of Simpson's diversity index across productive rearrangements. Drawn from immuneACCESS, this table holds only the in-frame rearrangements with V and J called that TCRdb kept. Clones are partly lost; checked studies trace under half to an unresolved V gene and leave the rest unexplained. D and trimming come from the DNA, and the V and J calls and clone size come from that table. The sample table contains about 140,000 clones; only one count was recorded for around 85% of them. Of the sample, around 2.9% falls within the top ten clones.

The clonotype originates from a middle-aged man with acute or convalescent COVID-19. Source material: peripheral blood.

CDR3 reads: CASSPGTSGNTIYF. The nucleotides are TGTGCCAGCAGTCCTGGGACATCTGGAAACACCATATATTTT. Rearrangement joined TRBV28 to TRBJ1-3; a tentative D call is TRBD1 (6 bases match). Per the germline V gene, MDHEN is the CDR1 and SYDVKM is the CDR2. V loses 5 bases, J loses 1 base, and the germline ends lie 9 bases apart. The CDR3 sequence holds 14 residues, the cysteine and phenylalanine included. The entry retains the CDR3 DNA only, 42 bases that are in frame from base 1. The full variable domain, with segments outside the CDR3 supplied by the reference TRBV28 and TRBJ1-3 proteins, appears as DVKVTQSSRYLVKRTGEKVFLECVQDMDHENMFWYRQDPGLGLRLIYFSYDVKMKEKGDIPEGYSVSREKKERFSLILESASTNQTSMYLCASSPGTSGNTIYFGEGSWLTVV.